One and the same sample provided the 23 T cell receptor beta chains below, sequenced in a study of T cells in Graves' hyperthyroidism and ophthalmopathy. Amplified regions were TCR beta CDR3 sequences from RNA transcripts. A set of HTBI primers served as the primers for a first-round RT-PCR of the TCR CDR3. TCRdb re-called the multiplex PCR reads with MiXCR, one entry per CDR3 protein. The sample has some 500,000 distinct CDR3 sequences, about 24% seen once. Material for sequencing was blood. The receptor source for this set is a woman in her 30s with Graves' ophthalmopathy.

The chain couples TRBV6-1 to TRBJ2-7; D remains unclear. Germline CDR1 and CDR2: MNHNS and SASEGT. CDR3 size: 15 residues. V lost 5 bases, J lost 1 base, and 15 bases lay in between. The CDR3 here is CASSPPESKSYEQYF. The CDR3, as DNA: TGTGCCAGCAGTCCACCGGAGAGTAAGTCCTACGAGCAGTACTTC.

This clonotype occurred many times. The chain combines TRBV6-2 or TRBV6-3 with TRBJ2-7; 9 bases map to TRBD2. CDR1 and CDR2 from the germline V gene are MNHEY and SVGEGT. There are 17 residues in the CDR3. V lost 0 bases, J lost 2 bases, and 8 bases stayed unmatched. DNA for the CDR3: TGTGCCAGCAGTTACTCGACTCTGGCTAGCGGGACCTACGAGCAGTACTTC. It translates to CASSYSTLASGTYEQYF.

This chain joins TRBV10-3 and TRBJ2-3, with 10 bases identical to TRBD2. The CDR3 is 16 residues long. J gave up 2 bases and V 2 bases, and 4 bases lay outside the gene matches. CDR1 is ENHRY and CDR2 is SYGVKD in the germline V gene. The CDR3 nucleotides are TGTGCCATCAGTGAGGGGCTAGCGGGGGCCACAGATACGCAGTATTTT. This encodes CAISEGLAGATDTQYF.

The rearrangement joins TRBV6-1 to TRBJ1-2, with a tentative D call TRBD1 (5 bases). The V end was cut by 5 bases, the J end by 6 bases, with 13 bases between. The length of the CDR3 is 13 residues. CDR1 is MNHNS and CDR2 is SASEGT in the germline V gene. CDR3 bases: TGTGCCAGCAGTCAGGGAAGCGTGGATGGCTACACCTTC. This sequence encodes CASSQGSVDGYTF.

This clonotype came up many times. The V call is TRBV7-2, the J call TRBJ2-7, with D possibly TRBD2 on 6 matching bases. Germline-derived CDR1 and CDR2 are SGHTA and FQGNSA. Trimming cost V 3 bases and J 0 bases, with 12 bases left between them. The CDR3 is 15 amino acids. Here the CDR3 DNA reads TGTGCCAGCAGCTTCGGCGGGGCGAGCTCCTACGAGCAGTACTTC. It is translated as CASSFGGASSYEQYF.

The chain joins TRBV28 to TRBJ2-6; D gene uncertain. V gave up 0 bases and J gave up 4 bases, with 10 bases separating them. The CDR3 is made up of 16 amino acids. Germline assignment: CDR1 MDHEN and CDR2 SYDVKM. The CDR3 region has the DNA TGTGCCAGCAGTTTATGGCCGAATGCGGGGGCCAACGTCCTGACTTTC. Amino acids: CASSLWPNAGANVLTF.

This clonotype has a count of ten or more. The chain joins TRBV24-1 to TRBJ2-7; maybe TRBD1 (6 bases). V lost 9 bases, J lost 4 bases, and 15 bases lay in between. The germline V gene has CDR1 KGHDR and CDR2 SFDVKD. The CDR3 has 13 amino acids. The CDR3 coding sequence is TGTGCCACCCAACAGGGATACCAATACGAGCAGTACTTC. Its protein product is CATQQGYQYEQYF.

This clonotype was seen a few times. The chain has TRBV6-5 and TRBJ1-2; no clear D gene. CDR1 and CDR2 from the germline V gene are MNHEY and SVGAGI. The V and J ends lost 2 bases and 6 bases respectively, with 10 bases between them. The CDR3 length is 13 residues. CDR3 DNA: TGTGCCAGCAGTTACGTCCGGGGTAATGGCTACACCTTC. This sequence encodes CASSYVRGNGYTF.

This clonotype was seen repeatedly, ten times or more. The junction differs from germline at one of its ends, possibly a read error. The J gene is TRBJ1-1, the V gene TRBV6-1; tentatively, D is TRBD1 (5 bases). The germline gives CDR1 MNHNS, CDR2 SASEGT. The CDR3 sequence is 14 residues long. The CDR3 sequence is CAGRVASVNTEAFF. The CDR3 coding sequence is TGTGCCGGCAGGGTAGCTAGCGTGAACACTGAAGCTTTCTTT.

The J gene is TRBJ2-5, the V gene TRBV6-5, with D possibly being TRBD2 (6 bases). Trimming cost V 2 bases and J 4 bases, with 11 bases left between them. Germline values: CDR1 MNHEY, CDR2 SVGAGI. The CDR3 is made up of 14 amino acids. The chain's CDR3 is CASSYRVGGETQYF. DNA for the CDR3: TGTGCCAGCAGTTACAGAGTGGGGGGAGAGACCCAGTACTTC.

This clonotype was detected ten times or more. The chain recombines TRBV27 with TRBJ2-2, with 8 bases that match TRBD2. Germline assignment: CDR1 MNHEY and CDR2 SMNVEV (reference sequence). The CDR3 sequence is 16 residues long. V was clipped by 5 bases and J by 7 bases; unmatched bases: 12. CDR3 region: CASSPPFGTRIGELFF. For the CDR3, the DNA is TGTGCCAGCAGTCCCCCGTTTGGGACTAGAATCGGGGAGCTGTTTTTT.

The rearrangement joins TRBV25-1 to TRBJ1-1, with D possibly being TRBD1 (6 bases). V shed 8 bases and J shed 11 bases, with 15 bases lying between them. CDR3 length: 11 residues. In germline, CDR1 is MGHDK, CDR2 SYGVNS. CDR3 sequence reads: CASSQGNEAFF. The CDR3, as DNA: TGTGCCAGCTCCCAGGGGAATGAGGCTTTCTTT.

The gene calls are TRBV6-2 or TRBV6-3 and TRBJ1-1; D is unclear. The CDR3 covers 18 residues. Looked up from germline, CDR1 is MNHEY and CDR2 is SVGEGT. Trimming shortened V by 7 bases and J by 3 bases, and 27 bases separated the two germline ends. CDR3: CASKNSPMQAGSYTEAFF. The CDR3 region has the DNA TGTGCCAGCAAGAACTCGCCGATGCAAGCGGGCTCGTACACTGAAGCTTTCTTT.

This clonotype occurred a few times. This sequence joins TRBV5-1 and TRBJ2-7; no clear D gene. Germline V CDR1 and CDR2: SGHRS, YFSETQ. This CDR3 comprises 12 residues. With 4 bases removed from V and 5 bases from J, the gap between germline ends came to 10 bases. In DNA, the CDR3 is TGCGCCAGCAGCCCCGGGCGGCACGAGCAGTACTTC. It encodes CASSPGRHEQYF.

The rearrangement links TRBV20-1 to TRBJ2-7; D unclear. V lost 0 bases to trimming and J lost 3 bases, with 15 bases between them. Germline assignment: CDR1 DFQATT and CDR2 SNEGSKA (reference sequence). This CDR3 is 15 amino acids long. CDR3 protein: CSARDRDKNIYEQYF. In DNA, the CDR3 is TGCAGTGCTAGAGATAGGGATAAAAATATCTACGAGCAGTACTTC.

V gene TRBV7-2 combines with J gene TRBJ2-5; 8 bases agree with TRBD2. This CDR3 spans 13 amino acids. V lost 6 bases and J lost 4; bases outside the gene matches: 4. The germline V gene has CDR1 SGHTA and CDR2 FQGNSA. This CDR3 is CASRPAGGETQYF. DNA of the CDR3: TGTGCCAGCAGGCCGGCGGGGGGAGAGACCCAGTACTTC. The full variable domain, completed using reference TRBV7-2 and TRBJ2-5, is GAGVSQSPSNKVTEKGKDVELRCDPISGHTALYWYRQSLGQGLEFLIYFQGNSAPDKSGLPSDRFSAERTGGSVSTLTIQRTQQEDSAVYLCASRPAGGETQYFGPGTRLLVL.

This clonotype was counted ten times or more. The chain has TRBV20-1 and TRBJ1-2; perhaps TRBD1 as D (5 bases). The V and J ends lost 5 bases and 7 bases respectively, with 20 bases between them. In germline, CDR1 is DFQATT, CDR2 SNEGSKA (reference sequence). The CDR3 covers 14 residues. The CDR3 region is CSAPLGGGISGYTF. CDR3 DNA sequence: TGCAGTGCTCCCCTCGGGGGTGGTATATCTGGCTACACCTTC.

This clonotype appeared many times. The chain carries TRBV15 and TRBJ1-2, with TRBD1 matching over 7 bases. The trim removed 0 bases at V and 8 bases at J, leaving 9 bases unmatched. The CDR3 runs 15 residues. Germline loops: CDR1 LNHNV, CDR2 YYDKDF (reference sequence). CDR3 nucleotide sequence: TGTGCCACCAGCAGAGATCCCGGACAGGTGGACGGCTACACCTTC. Its protein product is CATSRDPGQVDGYTF.

Ten or more counts support this clonotype. This chain uses TRBV27 with TRBJ1-2; 8 bases are shared with TRBD1. V gave up 4 bases and J gave up 11 bases; unmatched junction bases: 9. CDR3 length: 13 amino acids. CDR1 and CDR2 from the germline V gene are MNHEY and SMNVEV (reference sequence). The CDR3 DNA sequence: TGTGCCAGCAGTTCCCTGACAGGGGCAGGTTACACCTTC. Amino acids: CASSSLTGAGYTF.

This chain uses TRBV5-1 with TRBJ2-2; D could derive from TRBD1 or TRBD2 (5 bases each). The CDR3 consists of 16 residues. V gave up 4 bases and J gave up 1 base, with 14 bases separating them. Germline CDR1 SGHRS, CDR2 YFSETQ. The CDR3 bases are TGCGCCAGCAGCCTGGAGTCTGGGGGGAACACCGGGGAGCTGTTTTTT. Encoded protein: CASSLESGGNTGELFF.

This clonotype was seen a few times. This sequence joins TRBV10-3 and TRBJ1-5; 12 nucleotides match TRBD1. Trimming at V came to 3 bases and at J to 9 bases, leaving 6 bases not matched to a gene. Germline CDR1 and CDR2: ENHRY and SYGVKD. This CDR3 comprises 15 residues. The DNA for the CDR3 is TGTGCCATCAGTGATGGGACAGGGGGCGGGCGGCCCCAGCATTTT. It encodes CAISDGTGGGRPQHF.

This clonotype has just a few counts. Just one base apart from a much larger clone, this may be a read error. The J gene is TRBJ1-1, the V gene TRBV19; D is unclear. The germline V and J ends were trimmed by 3 bases and 1 base, with 6 bases remaining between them. This CDR3 has 13 amino acids. Germline loops: CDR1 LNHDA, CDR2 SQIVND (reference sequence). The CDR3: CASSMYRNTEAFF. The CDR3 region has the DNA TGTGCCAGTAGTATGTACAGGAACACTGAAGCTTTCTTT.

This clonotype has at least ten counts. The chain joins TRBV6-5 to TRBJ1-3; unclear D gene. Trimming took 2 bases from V and 0 from J, leaving 8 bases between them. CDR3 length: 15 residues. In germline, CDR1 is MNHEY, CDR2 SVGAGI. CDR3 loop: CASSYGSDSGNTIYF. The CDR3 DNA reads TGTGCCAGCAGTTACGGATCCGACTCTGGAAACACCATATATTTT.